Sequencing of this T cell receptor beta chain was carried out in a study of blood T cells in healthy people across ages. CDR3 length: 14 residues. Trimming shortened V by 3 bases and J by 8 bases, and 15 bases separated the two germline ends. The germline V gene has CDR1 SGHRS and CDR2 YFSETQ. Through a sample-barcoded 5' primer and a J-beta primer mix, a second PCR was run for roughly 7 to 11 cycles. TCRdb reprocessed the 5' RACE reads with MiXCR, giving one entry per CDR3 protein. The sample shows more than 600,000 distinct CDR3 sequences, 20% to 30% of them seen only once. This clonotype was observed a few times. In addition, the sample was reused for a study of T cells of mothers and their children.

The sequenced material came from blood. The receptor's source is a boy between 10 and 17 years old in good health. The rearrangement links TRBV5-1 to TRBJ2-1, with D perhaps matching TRBD2 (7 bases). CDR3 DNA sequence: TGCGCCAGCAGCTGGGGGCAGGGAGGGGATGAGCAGTTCTTC. It encodes CASSWGQGGDEQFF.